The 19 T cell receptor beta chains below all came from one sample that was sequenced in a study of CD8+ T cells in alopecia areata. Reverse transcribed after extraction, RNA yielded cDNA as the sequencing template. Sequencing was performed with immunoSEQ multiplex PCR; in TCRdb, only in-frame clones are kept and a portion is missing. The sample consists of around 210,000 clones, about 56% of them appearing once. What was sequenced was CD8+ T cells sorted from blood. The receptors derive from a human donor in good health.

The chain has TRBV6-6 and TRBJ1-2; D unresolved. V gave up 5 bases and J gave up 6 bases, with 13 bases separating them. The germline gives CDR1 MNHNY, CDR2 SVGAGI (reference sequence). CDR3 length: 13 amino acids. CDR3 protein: CASSPAVLDGYTF. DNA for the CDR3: TGTGCCAGCAGTCCCGCCGTCCTGGATGGCTACACCTTC.

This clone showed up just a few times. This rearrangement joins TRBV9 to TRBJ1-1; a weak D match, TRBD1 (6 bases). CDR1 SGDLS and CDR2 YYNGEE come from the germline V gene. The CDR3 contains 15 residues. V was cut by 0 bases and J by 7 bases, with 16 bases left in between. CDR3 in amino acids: CASSVDYRGGYEAFF. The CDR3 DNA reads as TGTGCCAGCAGCGTAGATTATCGCGGGGGCTATGAAGCTTTCTTT.

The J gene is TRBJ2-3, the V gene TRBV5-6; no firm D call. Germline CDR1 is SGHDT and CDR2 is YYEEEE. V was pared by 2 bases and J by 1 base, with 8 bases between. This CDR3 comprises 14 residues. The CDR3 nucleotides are TGTGCCAGCAGCTTAGTTCTAGGCACAGATACGCAGTATTTT. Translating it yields CASSLVLGTDTQYF.

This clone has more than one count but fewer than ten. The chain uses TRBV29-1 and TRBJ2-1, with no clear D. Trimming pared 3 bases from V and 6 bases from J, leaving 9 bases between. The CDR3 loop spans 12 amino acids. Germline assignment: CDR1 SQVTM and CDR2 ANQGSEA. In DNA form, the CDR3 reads TGCAGCGTTGACTTAGCCCGCAATGAGCAGTTCTTC. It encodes CSVDLARNEQFF.

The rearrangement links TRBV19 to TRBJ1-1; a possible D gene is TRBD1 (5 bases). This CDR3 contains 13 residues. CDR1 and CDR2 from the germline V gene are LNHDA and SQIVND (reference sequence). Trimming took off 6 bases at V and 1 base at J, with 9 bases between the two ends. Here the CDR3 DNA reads TGTGCCAGTAGGGGCAGGGCGAACACTGAAGCTTTCTTT. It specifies CASRGRANTEAFF.

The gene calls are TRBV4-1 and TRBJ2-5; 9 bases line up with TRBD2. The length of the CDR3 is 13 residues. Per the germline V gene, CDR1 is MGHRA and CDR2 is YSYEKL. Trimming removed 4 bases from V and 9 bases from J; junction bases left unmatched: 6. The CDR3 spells CASSPSSGVPQYF. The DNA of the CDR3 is TGCGCCAGCAGCCCGTCTAGCGGGGTCCCCCAGTACTTC.

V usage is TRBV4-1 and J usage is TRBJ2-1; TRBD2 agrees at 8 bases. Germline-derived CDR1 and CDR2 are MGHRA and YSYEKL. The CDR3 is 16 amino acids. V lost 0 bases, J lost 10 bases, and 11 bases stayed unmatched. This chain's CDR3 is CASSQDVGLGVGEQFF. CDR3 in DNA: TGCGCCAGCAGCCAAGATGTGGGACTAGGGGTCGGGGAGCAGTTCTTC.

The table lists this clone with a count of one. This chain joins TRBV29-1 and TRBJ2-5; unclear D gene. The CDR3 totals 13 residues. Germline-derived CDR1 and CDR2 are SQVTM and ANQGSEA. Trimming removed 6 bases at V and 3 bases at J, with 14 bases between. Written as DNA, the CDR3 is TGCAGCGTCCTATCCGTTTCAGAAGAGACCCAGTACTTC. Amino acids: CSVLSVSEETQYF.

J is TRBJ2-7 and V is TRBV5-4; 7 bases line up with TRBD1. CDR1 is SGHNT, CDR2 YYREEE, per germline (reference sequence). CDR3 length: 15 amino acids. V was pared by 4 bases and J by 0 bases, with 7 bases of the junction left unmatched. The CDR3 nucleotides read TGTGCCAGCAGCCACACGGGGACAGCCTCCTACGAGCAGTACTTC. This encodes CASSHTGTASYEQYF.

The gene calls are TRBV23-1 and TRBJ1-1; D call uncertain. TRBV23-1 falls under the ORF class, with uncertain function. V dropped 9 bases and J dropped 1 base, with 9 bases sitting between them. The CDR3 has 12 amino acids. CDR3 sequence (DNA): TGCGCCAGAGCGGCGGCGAACACTGAAGCTTTCTTT. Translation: CARAAANTEAFF.

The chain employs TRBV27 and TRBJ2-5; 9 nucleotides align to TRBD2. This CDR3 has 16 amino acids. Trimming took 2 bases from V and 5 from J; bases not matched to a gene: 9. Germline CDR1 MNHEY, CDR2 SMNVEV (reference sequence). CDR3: CASSLSASGAVETQYF. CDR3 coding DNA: TGTGCCAGCAGTTTAAGCGCTAGCGGGGCGGTGGAGACCCAGTACTTC.

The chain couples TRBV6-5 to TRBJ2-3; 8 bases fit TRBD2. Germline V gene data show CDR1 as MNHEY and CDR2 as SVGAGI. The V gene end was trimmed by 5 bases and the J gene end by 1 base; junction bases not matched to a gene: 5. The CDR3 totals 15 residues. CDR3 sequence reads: CASSKMTSGTDTQYF. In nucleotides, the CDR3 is TGTGCCAGCAGTAAAATGACTAGCGGCACAGATACGCAGTATTTT.

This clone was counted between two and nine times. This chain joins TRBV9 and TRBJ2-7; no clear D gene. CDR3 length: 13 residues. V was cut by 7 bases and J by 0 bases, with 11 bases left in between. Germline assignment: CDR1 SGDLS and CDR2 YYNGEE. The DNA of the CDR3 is TGTGCCAGCCAACCGGGCACCTCCTACGAGCAGTACTTC. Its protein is CASQPGTSYEQYF.

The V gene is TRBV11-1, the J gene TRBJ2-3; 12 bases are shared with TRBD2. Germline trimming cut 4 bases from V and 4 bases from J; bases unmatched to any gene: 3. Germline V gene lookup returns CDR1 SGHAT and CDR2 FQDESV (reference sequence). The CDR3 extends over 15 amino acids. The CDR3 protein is CASSSTSGGPDTQYF. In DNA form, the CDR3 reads TGTGCCAGCAGCTCAACTAGCGGGGGGCCAGATACGCAGTATTTT.

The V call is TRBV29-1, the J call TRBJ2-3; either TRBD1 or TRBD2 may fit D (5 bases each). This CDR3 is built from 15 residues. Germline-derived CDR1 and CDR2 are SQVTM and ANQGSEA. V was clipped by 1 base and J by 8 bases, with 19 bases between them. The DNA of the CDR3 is TGCAGCGTTGAAGGGGGACGTAACCTTTCGGGTACGCAGTATTTT. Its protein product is CSVEGGRNLSGTQYF.

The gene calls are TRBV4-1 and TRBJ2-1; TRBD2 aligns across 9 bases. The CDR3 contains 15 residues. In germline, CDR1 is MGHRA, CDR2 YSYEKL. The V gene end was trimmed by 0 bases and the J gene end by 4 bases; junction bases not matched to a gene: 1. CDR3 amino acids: CASSQEAGGYNEQFF. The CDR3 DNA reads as TGCGCCAGCAGCCAAGAAGCGGGGGGTTACAATGAGCAGTTCTTC.

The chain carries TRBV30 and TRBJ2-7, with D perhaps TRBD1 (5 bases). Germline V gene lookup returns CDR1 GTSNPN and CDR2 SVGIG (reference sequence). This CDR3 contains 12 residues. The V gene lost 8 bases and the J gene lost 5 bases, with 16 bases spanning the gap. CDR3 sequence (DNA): TGTGCCCTTCAGGGTGGTAGGAACGAGCAGTACTTC. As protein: CALQGGRNEQYF. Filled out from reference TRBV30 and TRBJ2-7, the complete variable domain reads SQTIHQWPATLVQPVGSPLSLECTVEGTSNPNLYWYRQAAGRGLQLLFYSVGIGQISSEVPQNLSASRPQDRQFILSSKKLLLSDSGFYLCALQGGRNEQYFGPGTRLTVT.

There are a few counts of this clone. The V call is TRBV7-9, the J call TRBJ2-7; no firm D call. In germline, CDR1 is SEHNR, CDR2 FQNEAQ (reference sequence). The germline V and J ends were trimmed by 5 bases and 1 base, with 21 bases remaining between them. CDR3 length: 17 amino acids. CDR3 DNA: TGTGCCAGCAGCACACGGCAGGCCGGTCGACTTTCCTACGAGCAGTACTTC. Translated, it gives CASSTRQAGRLSYEQYF.

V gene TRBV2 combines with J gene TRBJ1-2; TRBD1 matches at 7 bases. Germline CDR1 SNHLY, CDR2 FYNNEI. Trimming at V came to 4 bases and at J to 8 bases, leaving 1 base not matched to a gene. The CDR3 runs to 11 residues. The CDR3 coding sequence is TGTGCCAGCAGTGTAGGGGGCGGCTACACCTTC. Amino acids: CASSVGGGYTF. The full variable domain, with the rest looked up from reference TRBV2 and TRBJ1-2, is EPEVTQTPSHQVTQMGQEVILRCVPISNHLYFYWYRQILGQKVEFLVSFYNNEISEKSEIFDDQFSVERPDGSNFTLKIRSTKLEDSAMYFCASSVGGGYTFGSGTRLTVV.